The rows below give T cell receptor beta chains drawn from one sample of a study of shared clonotypes between healthy human individuals. Assay: immunoSEQ multiplex PCR; the TCRdb copy retains only in-frame clones and omits some. This sample has under 1 million clones, with roughly 96% found just once. The sequenced sample consisted of naive CD8+ T cells sorted from blood. Receptor source: a man aged 25-40 years in good health. Each CDR3 is given with its conserved first and last residue. The D gene is left open where the match is weak. Clone sizes are given selectively: once, few, many, or a class where the clone is expanded.

len: 16
j_gene: TRBJ1-4
d_gene: NA
abundance: NA
v_gene: TRBV27
CDR3nt: TGTGCCAGCAGTTTCTACCGGGACCTCGGACGGGAAAAACTGTTTTTT
CDR3aa: CASSFYRDLGREKLFF

len: 14
j_gene: TRBJ1-2
d_gene: NA
abundance: NA
v_gene: TRBV10-1
CDR3nt: TGCGCCAGCAGTGAATGGAAGGGGCGGTATGGCTACACCTTC
CDR3aa: CASSEWKGRYGYTF

len: 15
j_gene: TRBJ1-2
d_gene: NA
abundance: NA
v_gene: TRBV29-1
CDR3nt: TGCAGCGTTGAGGCGACAGCGGAAGCTAACTATGGCTACACCTTC
CDR3aa: CSVEATAEANYGYTF

len: 16
j_gene: TRBJ2-7
d_gene: TRBD1
abundance: NA
v_gene: TRBV13
CDR3nt: TGTGCCAGCAGCTTATTTTTCAGGGGGCCGTCCTACGAGCAGTACTTC
CDR3aa: CASSLFFRGPSYEQYF

len: 19
j_gene: TRBJ2-7
d_gene: TRBD2
abundance: NA
v_gene: TRBV15
CDR3nt: TGTGCCACCAGCAGACATCCACCGACTAGCGGGAGGGGCGACTACGAGCAGTACTTC
CDR3aa: CATSRHPPTSGRGDYEQYF

len: 14
j_gene: TRBJ2-7
d_gene: TRBD2
abundance: NA
v_gene: TRBV19
CDR3nt: TGTGCCAGTAGTCCGGGGAGGGGATTCTACGAGCAGTACTTC
CDR3aa: CASSPGRGFYEQYF

len: 17
j_gene: TRBJ2-7
d_gene: NA
abundance: NA
v_gene: TRBV7-9
CDR3nt: TGTGCCAGCAGCCATCAGGCCGACGAATTGGGGTTCTACGAGCAGTACTTC
CDR3aa: CASSHQADELGFYEQYF

len: 15
j_gene: TRBJ2-4
d_gene: NA
abundance: NA
v_gene: TRBV5-1
CDR3nt: TGCGCCAGCAGCTCCCGGGACCTAGCCAAAAACATTCAGTACTTC
CDR3aa: CASSSRDLAKNIQYF

len: 15
j_gene: TRBJ2-1
d_gene: TRBD2
abundance: NA
v_gene: TRBV5-5
CDR3nt: TGTGCCAGCAGCACCGGACTAGCGGGATACAATGAGCAGTTCTTC
CDR3aa: CASSTGLAGYNEQFF

len: 18
j_gene: TRBJ1-5
d_gene: NA
abundance: NA
v_gene: TRBV7-9
CDR3nt: TGTGCCAGCAGCTCGGGGTTTGGTGGACAGCTAGGAGATCAGCCCCAGCATTTT
CDR3aa: CASSSGFGGQLGDQPQHF

len: 14
j_gene: TRBJ2-6
d_gene: NA
abundance: once
v_gene: TRBV5-4
CDR3nt: TGTGCCAGCAGCTTGTCTCCTGGGGCCAACGTCCTGACTTTC
CDR3aa: CASSLSPGANVLTF

len: 13
j_gene: TRBJ1-1
d_gene: TRBD1
abundance: NA
v_gene: TRBV29-1
CDR3nt: TGCAGCGTTGTTGGGACAGGGCTTCCAGAAGCTTTCTTT
CDR3aa: CSVVGTGLPEAFF

len: 13
j_gene: TRBJ2-1
d_gene: NA
abundance: once
v_gene: TRBV29-1
CDR3nt: TGCAGCGTTGAAGATCCAAATTACAATGAGCAGTTCTTC
CDR3aa: CSVEDPNYNEQFF

len: 15
j_gene: TRBJ2-1
d_gene: TRBD2
abundance: NA
v_gene: TRBV7-9
CDR3nt: TGTGCCAGCAGCCTTACTAGCGGGAGTCACAATGAGCAGTTCTTC
CDR3aa: CASSLTSGSHNEQFF

len: 15
j_gene: TRBJ2-7
d_gene: TRBD2
abundance: NA
v_gene: TRBV27
CDR3nt: TGTGCCAGCAGCGTCGGGACTAGCGGGAGTGCCGAGCAGTACTTC
CDR3aa: CASSVGTSGSAEQYF

len: 17
j_gene: TRBJ2-3
d_gene: TRBD1
abundance: NA
v_gene: TRBV25-1
CDR3nt: TGTGCCAGCAGTGATTTATCCGGGACAGGGGTAACAGATACGCAGTATTTT
CDR3aa: CASSDLSGTGVTDTQYF

len: 13
j_gene: TRBJ2-1
d_gene: TRBD2
abundance: NA
v_gene: TRBV2
CDR3nt: TGTGCTACCCCCCAGCGGGGGTACAATGAGCAGTTCTTC
CDR3aa: CATPQRGYNEQFF

len: 17
j_gene: TRBJ2-1
d_gene: NA
abundance: NA
v_gene: TRBV14
CDR3nt: TGTGCCAGCAGCCAAGGAGGGGAGGACAGGAGGGGGAATGAGCAGTTCTTC
CDR3aa: CASSQGGEDRRGNEQFF

len: 14
j_gene: TRBJ2-7
d_gene: NA
abundance: NA
v_gene: TRBV5-8
CDR3nt: TGTGCCAGCAGCTTACAACAGGGAGGCTACGAGCAGTACTTC
CDR3aa: CASSLQQGGYEQYF

len: 18
j_gene: TRBJ2-7
d_gene: NA
abundance: NA
v_gene: TRBV23-1
CDR3nt: TGCGCCAGCAGTCAATCACTCAAAGGACCGGGGATTTTCTACGAGCAGTACTTC
CDR3aa: CASSQSLKGPGIFYEQYF

len: 15
j_gene: TRBJ1-5
d_gene: NA
abundance: NA
v_gene: TRBV11-2
CDR3nt: TGTGCCAGCAGCCCCTCCCCGGACAGCAATCAGCCCCAGCATTTT
CDR3aa: CASSPSPDSNQPQHF

len: 16
j_gene: TRBJ2-1
d_gene: TRBD1
abundance: NA
v_gene: TRBV7-9
CDR3nt: TGTGCCAGCAGCTTAGGGACAGGGATTGAAACGATTGAGCAGTTCTTC
CDR3aa: CASSLGTGIETIEQFF

len: 15
j_gene: TRBJ2-5
d_gene: TRBD2
abundance: NA
v_gene: TRBV9
CDR3nt: TGTGCCAGCAGCACCACGGGGGGGATCCAAGAGACCCAGTACTTC
CDR3aa: CASSTTGGIQETQYF